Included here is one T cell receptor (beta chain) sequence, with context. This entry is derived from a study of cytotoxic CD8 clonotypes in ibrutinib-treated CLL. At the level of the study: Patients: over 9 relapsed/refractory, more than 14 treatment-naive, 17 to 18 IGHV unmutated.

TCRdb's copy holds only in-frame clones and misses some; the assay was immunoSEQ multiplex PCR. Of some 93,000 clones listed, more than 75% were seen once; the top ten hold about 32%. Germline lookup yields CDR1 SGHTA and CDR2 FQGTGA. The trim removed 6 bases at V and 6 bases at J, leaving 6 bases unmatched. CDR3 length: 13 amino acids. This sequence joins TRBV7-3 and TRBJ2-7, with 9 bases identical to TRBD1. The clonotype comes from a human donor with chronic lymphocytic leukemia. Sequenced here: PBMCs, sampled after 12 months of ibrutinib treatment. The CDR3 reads CASSPGQGSEQYF. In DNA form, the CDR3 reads TGTGCCAGCAGTCCGGGACAGGGATCCGAGCAGTACTTC. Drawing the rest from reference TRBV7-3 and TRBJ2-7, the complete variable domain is GAGVSQTPSNKVTEKGKYVELRCDPISGHTALYWYRQSLGQGPEFLIYFQGTGAADDSGLPNDRFFAVRPEGSVSTLKIQRTERGDSAVYLCASSPGQGSEQYFGPGTRLTVT.